The 21 T cell receptor beta chains below were found in one sample sequenced in a study of T cell clonality in common variable immunodeficiency. This table comes from immunoSEQ multiplex PCR, and its TCRdb copy is limited to in-frame clones, with some not included. The sample includes tens of thousands of clones, none of them occurring once. Sequenced sample: peripheral blood mononuclear cells. The receptor source for this set is a person aged 18 to 69 in good health.

This clone was picked up many times. Sequencing ends 3 residues short of the CDR3 end; the germline J gene provides the rest. The V and J genes are TRBV5-1 and TRBJ2-1; 12 bases are a match to TRBD2. The germline CDR1 and CDR2 sequences are SGHRS and YFSETQ. V dropped 4 bases and J dropped 2; count of bases not matched to a gene: 4. CDR3 size: 16 residues. The covered CDR3 bases are TGCGCCAGCAGCACTAGCGGGAGGTCCGCCTACAATGAG. This translates into CASSTSGRSAYNE. The full CDR3 sequence reads CASSTSGRSAYNEQFF.

This clone has just a few counts. Read data end 3 residues before the CDR3 end; the end is taken from the germline J gene. This chain uses TRBV18 with TRBJ1-2, with 7 bases fitting TRBD1. The germline CDR1 and CDR2 sequences are KGHSH and LQKENI. CDR3 size: 14 residues. CDR3 loop: CASSPAGGNYDYTF. The DNA read from the CDR3 is TGTGCCAGCTCACCGGCAGGGGGAAACTACGAC.

There are many counts of this clone. The missing CDR3 end, 3 residues past where the read stops, is filled in from the germline J gene. The J gene is TRBJ2-7, the V gene TRBV7-2; TRBD2 matches 8 bases. CDR3 length: 14 residues. Trimming took 4 bases from V and 5 from J; bases not matched to a gene: 7. Germline CDR1 reads SGHTA; CDR2 reads FQGNSA. CDR3 amino acids: CASSYEAGADEQYF. The covered CDR3 bases are TGTGCCAGCAGCTATGAAGCGGGAGCTGACGAG.

This clone was counted many times. This CDR3 is CAWSRPADMNTEAFF. The part of the CDR3 DNA that was read is TGTGCCTGGAGTCGCCCTGCGGATATGAACACTGAA. The chain links TRBV30 to TRBJ1-1; D is ambiguous. The read finishes 3 residues shy of the CDR3 end, and the germline J gene is used to complete it. Trimming took 2 bases from V and 0 from J, leaving 13 bases between them. Germline V gene data show CDR1 as GTSNPN and CDR2 as SVGIG (reference sequence). This CDR3 contains 15 residues.

This clone was picked up many times. The read terminates 3 residues before the CDR3 end, so the remaining end is supplied by the germline J gene. The chain joins TRBV2 to TRBJ1-4; 7 bases are shared with TRBD1. Germline V gene lookup returns CDR1 SNHLY and CDR2 FYNNEI. CDR3 length: 12 amino acids. CDR3 bases read: TGTGCCAGGCGGGCCGAGACAGGGAAA. Its protein is CARRAETGK. The complete CDR3 sequence is CARRAETGKLFF.

This clone occurred many times. The read gets to within 3 residues of the CDR3 end, and the germline J gene fills in the rest. The V and J genes are TRBV11-3 and TRBJ2-1; 9 nucleotides align to TRBD2. Germline trimming cut 9 bases from V and 4 bases from J; bases unmatched to any gene: 4. This CDR3 comprises 13 residues. The germline gives CDR1 SGHNT, CDR2 YENEEA. The sequenced CDR3 bases are TGTGCCAGTAAGCGGGAGGCTTACAATGAG. Translation gives CASKREAYNE. The entire CDR3 is CASKREAYNEQFF. The full variable domain, in which reference TRBV11-3 and TRBJ2-1 provide the parts outside the CDR3, is EAGVVQSPRYKIIEKKQPVAFWCNPISGHNTLYWYLQNLGQGPELLIRYENEEAVDDSQLPKDRFSAERLKGVDSTLKIQPAELGDSAVYLCASKREAYNEQFFGPGTRLTVL.

This clone was observed many times. The CDR3 end is not reached by the read, which stops 3 residues before it; the germline J gene fills it in. The V gene is TRBV7-2, the J gene TRBJ2-7; 10 nucleotides line up with TRBD2. The CDR3 covers 15 residues. Germline CDR1 SGHTA, CDR2 FQGNSA. V trimming: 5 bases; J trimming: 3 bases; junction bases outside the gene matches: 7. CDR3 sequence reads: CASSDLAGGSYEQYF. CDR3 bases read: TGTGCCAGCAGCGACTTAGCGGGAGGAAGCTACGAG.

Of note for this clone: Coverage ceases 3 residues before the CDR3 finishes, and the germline J gene fills in the end. The V gene is TRBV7-9, the J gene TRBJ2-4; perhaps TRBD2 as D (5 bases). CDR1 and CDR2 from the germline V gene are SEHNR and FQNEAQ (reference sequence). The CDR3 has 14 residues. CDR3 residues: CASSAEWTDYGQYF. Incomplete CDR3 DNA: TGTGCCAGCAGCGCCGAGTGGACTGACTATGGT.

About this clone: The read terminates 3 residues ahead of where the CDR3 ends, so the germline J gene completes it. V gene TRBV5-1 combines with J gene TRBJ2-5; D not resolved. This CDR3 has 11 residues. Trimming took 4 bases from V and 1 from J, leaving 2 bases between them. CDR1 and CDR2 (germline): SGHRS, YFSETQ. The CDR3 protein is CASSLQETQYF. The DNA read from the CDR3 is TGCGCCAGCAGCCTCCAAGAGACC.

In its sample, this clone was seen many times. The sequenced part of the CDR3 DNA is TGCGCCAGCAGCCCTGTCACAGGTTTGAACACTGAA. Its translation: CASSPVTGLNTE. The whole CDR3 protein reads CASSPVTGLNTEAFF. The chain uses TRBV5-1 and TRBJ1-1; maybe TRBD1 (5 bases). The CDR3 end falls 3 residues outside the read, so it is completed with the germline J gene. This CDR3 is built from 15 residues. Trimming removed 4 bases at V and 0 bases at J, with 13 bases between. CDR1 is SGHRS, CDR2 YFSETQ, per germline.

The CDR3: CASSIEEGGYEQYF. Incomplete CDR3 DNA: TGTGCCAGTAGTATAGAGGAGGGTGGGTACGAG. The chain carries TRBV19 and TRBJ2-7, with D perhaps TRBD2 (6 bases). The sequenced fragment ends 3 residues before the CDR3 boundary, so the rest is inferred from the germline J gene. With 0 bases removed from V and 4 bases from J, the gap between germline ends came to 10 bases. The CDR3 spans 14 residues. From germline, CDR1 is LNHDA and CDR2 SQIVND (reference sequence).

In this sample, this clone turned up a few times. CDR3 bases read: TGCAGTGCTAGGGGTAGCGGGAGGAGGGATGAG. Amino acid sequence: CSARGSGRRDE. The full CDR3 sequence reads CSARGSGRRDEQFF. The chain joins TRBV20-1 to TRBJ2-1; 10 bases agree with TRBD2. The missing CDR3 end, 3 residues past where the read stops, is filled in from the germline J gene. Germline loops: CDR1 DFQATT, CDR2 SNEGSKA (reference sequence). The V gene end was trimmed by 3 bases and the J gene end by 8 bases; junction bases not matched to a gene: 7. The CDR3 spans 14 residues.

The table lists this clone with many counts. The CDR3 end lies 3 residues beyond the end of the read and is filled in from the germline J gene. J is TRBJ2-2 and V is TRBV18, with 9 bases fitting TRBD2. Germline trimming cut 2 bases from V and 7 bases from J; bases unmatched to any gene: 8. CDR1 and CDR2 (germline): KGHSH, LQKENI. The CDR3 has 16 amino acids. CDR3 residues: CASSPSAGGRGGELFF. The DNA read from the CDR3 is TGTGCCAGCTCACCATCGGCGGGAGGGCGCGGCGGGGAG. Full variable domain (rest looked up from reference TRBV18 and TRBJ2-2): NAGVMQNPRHLVRRRGQEARLRCSPMKGHSHVYWYRQLPEEGLKFMVYLQKENIIDESGMPKERFSAEFPKEGPSILRIQQVVRGDSAAYFCASSPSAGGRGGELFFGEGSRLTVL.

Details on this clone: The DNA ends 3 residues before the CDR3 does, and the rest of the CDR3 is filled in from the germline J gene. J is TRBJ2-3 and V is TRBV19; tentative D call: TRBD1 (6 bases). Germline values: CDR1 LNHDA, CDR2 SQIVND (reference sequence). The CDR3 runs to 16 residues. The CDR3 spells CASSALLGAVPQPQYF. The DNA read from the CDR3 is TGTGCCAGTAGTGCCCTTTTGGGGGCAGTGCCTCAGCCG.

The table lists this clone with many counts. The read stops 3 residues short of the end of the CDR3; the missing end is completed from the germline J gene. V is TRBV5-6 and J is TRBJ2-7; 8 bases are a match to TRBD1. This CDR3 spans 14 amino acids. V was clipped by 4 bases and J by 3 bases; unmatched bases: 6. From germline, CDR1 is SGHDT and CDR2 YYEEEE. CDR3 loop: CASSAPGTGYEQYF. The sequenced CDR3 bases are TGTGCCAGCAGCGCTCCCGGGACAGGCTACGAG.

In this sample, this clone turned up many times. Coverage ceases 3 residues before the CDR3 finishes, and the germline J gene fills in the end. The V gene is TRBV15, the J gene TRBJ1-2, with a weak D call TRBD1 (5 bases). The CDR3 totals 14 residues. V was shortened by 0 bases and J by 2 bases, with 7 bases between the two germline ends. The germline V gene has CDR1 LNHNV and CDR2 YYDKDF (reference sequence). The CDR3 loop reads CATSRDGQNYGYTF. The CDR3 bases that were read are TGTGCCACCAGCAGAGATGGACAAAACTATGGC.

This clone was seen at least ten times. The CDR3 goes on 3 residues after the read ends, and that part is filled in from the germline J gene. The chain joins TRBV19 to TRBJ2-7; D might be TRBD1 (5 bases). Germline CDR1 LNHDA, CDR2 SQIVND (reference sequence). CDR3 size: 14 residues. V lost 1 base, J lost 6 bases, and 13 bases lay in between. The CDR3 loop is CASSIGGSLSEQYF. CDR3 DNA, as far as it was read: TGTGCCAGTAGTATAGGGGGCAGTCTATCCGAG.

Ten or more counts support this clone. The read halts 3 residues ahead of the CDR3 end, with the missing end drawn from the germline J gene. The rearrangement joins TRBV7-8 to TRBJ2-1; the match to TRBD2 covers 12 bases. Germline trimming cut 5 bases from V and 9 bases from J; bases unmatched to any gene: 14. Per the germline V gene, CDR1 is SGHVS and CDR2 is FQNEAQ. The CDR3 consists of 17 residues. The sequenced CDR3 bases are TGTGCCAGCAGCCCCTCGGGTCGGACTAGCGGGACTCGTGAG. Translating gives CASSPSGRTSGTRE. The full CDR3 sequence reads CASSPSGRTSGTREQFF. Based on the CDR3 plus reference TRBV7-8 and TRBJ2-1, the full variable domain is GAGVSQSPRYKVAKRGQDVALRCDPISGHVSLFWYQQALGQGPEFLTYFQNEAQLDKSGLPSDRFFAERPEGSVSTLKIQRTQQEDSAVYLCASSPSGRTSGTREQFFGPGTRLTVL.

With regard to this clone: The sequence runs out 3 residues before the end of the CDR3; the remainder is reconstructed from the germline J gene. The V gene is TRBV18, the J gene TRBJ1-2; D uncertain. Germline CDR1 KGHSH, CDR2 LQKENI. The CDR3 extends over 15 amino acids. The CDR3 DNA, read in part, is TGTGCCAGCTCGGGTACGGACTTGGCGGAAAATGAC. Amino acids: CASSGTDLAEND. The complete CDR3 reads CASSGTDLAENDYTF.

This clone was seen ten or more times. The read halts 3 residues ahead of the CDR3 end, with the missing end drawn from the germline J gene. The chain employs TRBV20-1 and TRBJ2-4, with 10 bases that match TRBD2. Looked up from germline, CDR1 is DFQATT and CDR2 is SNEGSKA (reference sequence). The CDR3 is 15 amino acids. The V gene end was trimmed by 7 bases and the J gene end by 7 bases; junction bases not matched to a gene: 13. The CDR3 DNA, read in part, is TGCAGTGTTGGGACTAGCGACACCTTGGGGAACATT. This codes for CSVGTSDTLGNI. The whole CDR3 is CSVGTSDTLGNIQYF.

This clone was counted many times. The read stops 3 residues short of the end of the CDR3; the missing end is completed from the germline J gene. The rearrangement links TRBV19 to TRBJ1-5; D is perhaps TRBD1 (5 bases). V gave up 5 bases and J gave up 0 bases, with 11 bases separating them. The CDR3 extends over 15 amino acids. Germline lookup yields CDR1 LNHDA and CDR2 SQIVND (reference sequence). Partial CDR3 DNA: TGTGCCAGTAGTTGGGGGGGAAGTAGCAATCAGCCC. As protein: CASSWGGSSNQP. The whole CDR3 is CASSWGGSSNQPQHF.